What follows describes a single TCR beta chain. In its sample, this clone was seen once. Its antigen is unknown. No quality values exist for individual bases; no much larger clone is one base distant. These data belong to a study of T cell responses to AZD1222 COVID-19 vaccine (dated by TCRdb to about 2021). With regard to the full study: A total of roughly 240 trial participants underwent TCR sequencing, of whom some 210 received two doses of AZD1222 and about 26 received two doses of the MenACWY control vaccine. Trial participants were enrolled by age into subgroups of 18-55, 56-69 and 70-plus years, and 148, 28 and 57 TCR-sequenced participants, respectively, were included in these subgroups.

The germline V gene yields MDHEN for CDR1 and SYDVKM for CDR2. Trimming removed 4 bases from V and 4 bases from J, leaving 13 bases between the germline ends. Reading from cysteine to phenylalanine, the CDR3 counts 14 amino acids. Left in the record is the CDR3 DNA by itself, 42 bases read in frame from the first base. The CDR3 regions of human TCRbeta chains were analyzed by immunosequencing. Per the original workflow: Repertoire TCRs were matched against a reference library of SARS-CoV-2-specific TCRs generated with the MIRA antigen-specificity platform. Breadth meant the fraction of unique TCRs that were SARS-CoV-2-associated, whereas depth meant the fraction of total T cells that were SARS-CoV-2-associated. Each spike-specific TCR was assigned to its reactive spike region and to a CD4 or CD8 class using the MIRA data. Log10-transformed breadth and depth values were compared by one-way ANOVA with Sidak's multiple comparisons tests. TCRdb carries this immuneACCESS record with in-frame sequences only. Its versions omit some clonotypes, under half of them owing to an unresolved V gene in the studies checked, with the rest unexplained. V and J calls and clone size come straight from that table; D and trimming were deduced from the DNA. The sample table records 250,000 to 300,000 clones; around 93% of these occur just once. The top ten clones comprise roughly 0.6% of the sample.

The time point label for this specimen denotes: about 28 days (+/-7) after the second vaccine dose. Because spike-specific TCR depth and breadth did not differ between the two schedules, AZD1222 recipients who got a second dose at roughly 4 weeks were pooled with those who got a second dose at roughly 12 weeks. Vaccinee samples came from UK trials COV001 and COV002, including a single-blind randomized controlled phase 2/3 trial of AZD1222 (ChAdOx1 nCoV-19) in healthy adults. For TCRbeta chain sequencing, PBMC samples were collected from trial participants at day 0 and at day 28 after the second dose. Points the paper makes about the study in general: Participants were mostly white British, with more females than males. The authors suggested clonal diversity may have been underestimated. The whole spike protein was spanned by vaccine-associated CD4 TCRs, and dominant responses were seen in regions 160-218 and 743-854. The 56-69-year group was small, and its depth increase did not reach significance, likely because of low power. Spike-specific TCR breadth and depth rose significantly after two AZD1222 doses compared with day 0 and with MenACWY recipients. Because no day 14 peak-response samples were available, repertoires were characterized only after the peak T cell response. Only six or seven AZD1222 recipients were SARS-CoV-2 seropositive at baseline, limiting conclusions about previously exposed vaccinees. Epitopes outside the regions mutated in the B.1.351 and B.1.1.7 variants were reportedly recognized by nearly half of the unique spike-specific TCRs.

The chain is encoded by TRBV28 joined to TRBJ1-1, with an unclear D gene assignment. Source: peripheral blood, taken 28 days after the second AZD1222 dose. This receptor was obtained from an adult who received the AZD1222 COVID-19 vaccine. The DNA sequence is TGTGCCAGCAGTTGGGCCTTCCGGCGCACTGAAGCTTTCTTT. The encoded protein is CASSWAFRRTEAFF.